Sequencing of this TCR beta chain was carried out in a study of T-cell memory formation after mild COVID-19. Ten or more counts support this clonotype. TCRdb re-called the 5' RACE reads through MiXCR, storing one row per CDR3 protein. The sample includes 200,000 to 250,000 distinct CDR3 sequences, 7.5% to 10% of them seen just once. Germline V gene data show CDR1 as SEHNR and CDR2 as FQNEAQ (reference sequence). The CDR3 extends over 16 amino acids. The V end lost 4 bases, the J end lost 2 bases, and 17 bases lay between the germline ends. The sequence was obtained from a man aged 18 to 30 who had mild COVID-19 (a few samples of this study predate the infection). Cell type and time point are not known. The chain combines TRBV7-9 with TRBJ2-5, with D possibly being TRBD1 or TRBD2 (5 bases each). Input material: PBMCs or a T cell subset sorted from them (not recorded which). CDR3: CASSSRDRLIQETQYF. In DNA form, the CDR3 reads TGTGCCAGCAGCTCCCGGGACCGGTTGATTCAAGAGACCCAGTACTTC. Full variable domain (outside the CDR3, taken from reference TRBV7-9 and TRBJ2-5): DTGVSQNPRHKITKRGQNVTFRCDPISEHNRLYWYRQTLGQGPEFLTYFQNEAQLEKSRLLSDRFSAERPKGSFSTLEIQRTEQGDSAMYLCASSSRDRLIQETQYFGPGTRLLVL.